This T cell receptor beta chain was retrieved from a study of metastatic and nonmetastatic thyroid tumors. Overall study: Comparison of repertoires was carried out across blood and tumor or nodule tissue from malignant and benign thyroid patients.

Ahead of thyroid surgery, no patient had received treatment of any kind. CDR3 size: 13 residues. Germline CDR1 and CDR2: MNHEY and SVGEGT. V lost 7 bases and J 3 bases, leaving 12 bases between the germline ends. With MiXCR, TCRdb called clones anew from the PCR reads. The data show 5,000 to 8,000 clones, roughly a sixth seen once. The V call is TRBV6-2 or TRBV6-3, the J call TRBJ1-2; D gene uncertain. Sequences were obtained from tumor tissue. The clonotype was recovered from a male donor with papillary thyroid cancer or a benign thyroid nodule (not recorded which). Some clones in this sample may be carry-over from other donors' samples. DNA of the CDR3: TGTGCCAGCACCGCGGACGGCTACTATGGCTACACCTTC. Translated: CASTADGYYGYTF.